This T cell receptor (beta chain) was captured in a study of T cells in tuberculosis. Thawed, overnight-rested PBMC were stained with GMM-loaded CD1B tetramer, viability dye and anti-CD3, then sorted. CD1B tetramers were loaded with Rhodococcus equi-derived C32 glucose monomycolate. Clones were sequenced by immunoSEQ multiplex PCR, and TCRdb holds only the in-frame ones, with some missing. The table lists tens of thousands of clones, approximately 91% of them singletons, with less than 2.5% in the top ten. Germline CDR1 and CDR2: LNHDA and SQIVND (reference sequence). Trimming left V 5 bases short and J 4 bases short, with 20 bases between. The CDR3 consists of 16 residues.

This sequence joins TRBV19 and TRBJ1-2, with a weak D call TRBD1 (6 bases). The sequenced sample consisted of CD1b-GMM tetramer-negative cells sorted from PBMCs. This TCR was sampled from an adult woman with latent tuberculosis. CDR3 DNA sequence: TGTGCCAGTAGTCCCCAGGGGCGGGGGGCAACCTATGGCTACACCTTC. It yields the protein CASSPQGRGATYGYTF.